This TCR beta chain was sequenced in a study of cytomegalovirus exposure and HLA in healthy donors (dated by TCRdb to about 2017). For the wider study: In an earlier analysis of some 550 of the donors, 276 Gb of sequence data and just under 120 million unique TCR beta sequences from 150 million to 200 million T cells were reported. In a later analysis, previously published TCR beta repertoires from 670 or so donors were re-analyzed and high-resolution HLA genotyping was added so that TCR occurrence patterns could be studied. Using immunosequencing, the study profiled T cell repertoires from 500 to 800 subjects and related those repertoires to cytomegalovirus serostatus. On average, roughly 240,000 unique TCR beta nucleotide sequences were sequenced per donor among some 430 genotyped donors of the cohort, with 15% to 20% of those sequences being non-productive. Typing coverage differed by locus: A, B, C, DRB1 and DQB1 were typed in about 620-630 donors, DQA1 in approximately 520, DPA1 in 600 to 610, and DPB1 in 400 to 480. About 280 gigabases of sequencing data and roughly 90 million unique TCR sequences were included in an early release covering under 650 HLA-typed donors. In a later genetic analysis, genome-wide SNP genotypes for about three fifths of the roughly 670 donors were used, and that subset was treated as a discovery cohort. The study combined high-throughput TCR immunosequencing, statistical association of individual TCRs with disease status, and machine learning to predict cytomegalovirus infection status. Donor age, sex, ethnicity and CMV serostatus were compiled together with the repertoire data. The study aimed to test whether cataloging public T cell receptors could reveal signatures of past pathogen exposure. Along with the roughly 700-subject first cohort, a separate validation cohort of roughly 110 different subjects was used. All discovery cohort repertoires had been generated on a single sequencing platform. Roughly 5 DR-DQ haplotypes were handled as single units for association and clustering, since linkage in the cohort was strong. An earlier analysis of some 500 of the donors applied high-throughput TCR beta sequencing to assess whether each TCR beta V gene segment acted as functional or pseudogenic. Rather than using new phenotypic data, the later analysis identified candidate immune exposures from TCR beta sequences and from how often those sequences occurred across donors. HLA typing included class I and class II loci at four-digit resolution. The genetic ancestry cluster associated with self-reported Caucasian donors included roughly 84% of the roughly 400 genotyped donors.

Study-wide conclusions, independent of this receptor: In an earlier analysis of 587 of the donors, most TCR beta V segments appeared in productive rearrangements about 87% or about 30% of the time, broadly matching IMGT annotations. When HLA alleles, especially DR and DQ, strongly co-occurred, attributing TCR associations to individual alleles was difficult. In a later analysis, several top co-occurrence clusters were reported to appear linked to parvovirus B19, influenza, CMV and Epstein-Barr virus. Because some donors lacked HLA typing at each locus, the association tests relied only on the typed subset. This cohort had only TCR beta chains sequenced, and the lack of alpha or paired-chain data limited which features could be detected. Most TCR sequences were seen in very few donors, while some public TCRs were found in many individuals. An association between a missense DCLRE1C variant and V-gene and J-gene trimming of TCR beta chains was found in a later genetic analysis and replicated in an independent cohort. Because counts were too low, under 20 rarely observed V segments, including chromosome 9 orphons, were left out of the earlier analysis of a few hundred of the donors. Presence/absence analyses assumed roughly uniform sequencing depth across donors, an assumption that may not hold. In a later analysis, HLA-associated TCR beta chains showed more clonal expansion and lower generation probabilities than non-associated chains that were equally common. Some IMGT-functional V segments, including TRBV6-2 and TRBV6-3, could not be told apart with the 87-base-pair reads, so those segments were excluded. Immune exposure information for the cohort was limited to CMV serostatus. In a later analysis, the rate of TCR association differed among HLA loci, with DRB1 alleles having the most associated TCRs and HLA-C alleles having the fewest. A few of the identified cytomegalovirus-associated TCR beta chains were confirmed in vitro to be specific for cytomegalovirus antigens. According to the authors, the approach could potentially be generalized to other disease states and immunological phenotypes. The classifier was reported to diagnose cytomegalovirus status with high specificity and sensitivity in both the original and validation cohorts. A later genetic analysis reported fewer N-insertions in productive TCRs among donors in an Asian-associated ancestry cluster than the roughly 640-donor mean. Correlated functional status among segregating V segments might reflect linkage disequilibrium, but an unknown experimental factor could not be ruled out. A further reported finding was that TCR beta sequences accurately predicted the HLA-A and HLA-B alleles for most subjects in the first cohort. A later analysis associated 15,000 to 20,000 TCR beta sequences with specific HLA alleles at a false discovery rate of 0.05. The study gave a list of some 150 TCR beta chains associated with cytomegalovirus. Most CMV-associated TCR beta chains appeared to be HLA-restricted in a later analysis, and the HLA associations seemed to be driven largely by CMV exposure. A group of highly shared sequence variants was considered likely to be a technical artifact of the sequencing pipeline.

To note about this clone: It has no known antigen specificity. Per-base qualities were not stored, and no clone one base away is much larger.

The cohort consisted of fewer than 700 healthy bone marrow donors. Cohort members were all nominally healthy when sampled, although unrecorded immune exposures were likely present. The donor was CMV seronegative and belonged to the group of more than 300 seronegative cohort members. Every donor gave a peripheral blood sample, and the peripheral blood mononuclear cells from that sample were used for TCR beta sequencing. The Qiagen DNeasy Blood Extraction Kit was used to extract genomic DNA from the blood cell samples. Library creation used the immunoSEQ multiplex PCR assay. The multiplex PCR relied on a mix of 60 forward primers for TCR Vbeta segments and 13 reverse primers for TCR Jbeta segments. A multiplex PCR assay on genomic DNA amplified the CDR3 region of rearranged TCR beta genes. On the Illumina HiSeq System, the amplified TCR beta libraries were sequenced as 87-base-pair reads. In the source study's methods: A later analysis tallied tens of millions of unique TCR beta chains across the roughly 610 repertoires, and about 10 million of those chains were shared by two or more donors. Raw reads were error-corrected and collapsed into unique sequences with a nearest-neighbor algorithm that merged closely related sequences to remove PCR and sequencing errors. To assign V, D and J gene segments, CDR3 sequences were aligned to IMGT reference sequences. For a sequence to be retained, a match of at least six nucleotides was required to both a V gene segment and a J gene segment. A rearrangement counted as productive if the CDR3 had no stop codons and remained in frame with V and J, and every other rearrangement counted as non-productive. CDR3 was defined according to IMGT convention as the region running from the second conserved V-encoded cysteine to the conserved J-encoded phenylalanine. Sequences without an unambiguous match to a single V gene segment were excluded from the earlier analysis of several hundred of the donors. In an earlier analysis of some 590 of the donors, a V segment was called functional when productive rearrangements were above 56.7%, and segregating when the standard deviation between donors exceeded 5%. To diagnose cytomegalovirus status from the catalog of TCR beta chain sequences, a statistical classification framework was built. In a later analysis, TCR nucleotide sequences were compared against IMGT/GENE-DB human TR gene sequences so that V and J genes could be assigned. The TCRdist pipeline was used in a later analysis to assign CDR3 sequences and most-parsimonious VDJ recombination scenarios. A later analysis defined each TCR beta chain by its CDR3 amino acid sequence plus V-gene family, and excluded reads lacking a unique V-gene family. In a later analysis, 550 to 650 highly shared, low-generation-probability nucleotide sequences were removed to address suspected cross-contamination and a sequencing artifact. For each public chain, a later analysis derived a clonal expansion index from normalized ranks of inferred template counts within each repertoire. Generation probabilities in a later analysis came from a VDJ recombination model fitted to out-of-frame rearrangements, and those results were checked against IGoR. Hypergeometric tests were used in a later analysis to score TCR-TCR, TCR-HLA and TCR-CMV co-occurrence, with a repertoire-size bias correction applied to the TCR pairs. False discovery rates were estimated in a later analysis by permuting HLA or CMV assignments 20 times. In a later analysis, co-occurring TCRs were grouped with DBSCAN, and TCRdist sequence similarity was added when clustering was performed within HLA-allele-positive subsets. For co-occurrence clustering, repertoires with fewer than 30,000 or more than 120,000 public chains were excluded, along with four to six repertoires with anomalous nucleotide sharing. TCRdb mirrors the immuneACCESS table, restricted to in-frame sequences. Some clones are absent from its copies; in checked studies, under half trace to an unresolved V gene, and the reason for the others is unknown. V, J and clone size are those of that table, while D and trimming were read from the DNA. In all, the sample holds more than 150,000 clones, and approximately 84% of those were seen once. Of the sample, about 0.39% is held by the ten largest clones.

V gives up 2 bases and J gives up 8 bases, and the segment between their germline ends measures 12 bases. The CDR3, from cysteine to phenylalanine, totals 13 residues. Only the CDR3 DNA stays, 39 bases, in frame from base 1. From the germline V gene, CDR1 is MNHEY and CDR2 is SVGAGI. This TCR was sampled from a boy aged 2-9 years in good health and CMV-seronegative. The chain is assembled from TRBV6-5 and TRBJ1-2; no D segment can be confidently identified. Sequencing input: PBMCs. Here is the DNA: TGTGCCAGCAGTTACCCCTTGGGCTGGGGCTACACCTTC. It codes for CASSYPLGWGYTF.